The rows below give T cell receptor beta chains drawn from one sample of a study of a mutant IDH1 vaccine in newly diagnosed glioma. No cognate antigen is known for these TCRs. Assay: immunoSEQ multiplex PCR; the TCRdb copy retains only in-frame clones and omits some. The sample records about 67,000 clones, under 85% being singletons. The starting material was PBMCs, obtained from a glioma patient whose treatment included an IDH1 peptide vaccine. The receptors derive from a man aged 30 to 45 with glioma. Both conserved end residues are part of each CDR3. D genes are given only for firm matches. Clone sizes are given selectively: once, few, many, or a class where the clone is expanded.

cdr3_length	clone_size	v_call	d_call	j_call	cdr3_aa	cdr3_nt
15	.	TRBV28	.	TRBJ1-5	CASSLRGGSNQPQHF	TGTGCCAGCAGTTTGAGGGGGGGAAGCAATCAGCCCCAGCATTTT
14	.	TRBV11-2	.	TRBJ2-7	CASSLAQGSYEQYF	TGTGCCAGCAGCTTAGCCCAAGGCTCCTACGAGCAGTACTTC
14	.	TRBV7-9	.	TRBJ2-1	CASSFGGRYNEQFF	TGTGCCAGCAGCTTTGGGGGGCGTTACAATGAGCAGTTCTTC
16	few	TRBV7-9	TRBD1	TRBJ2-2	CASSHARDRFTGELFF	TGTGCCAGCAGCCATGCACGGGACAGGTTCACCGGGGAGCTGTTTTTT
17	.	TRBV9	TRBD1	TRBJ2-7	CASSVGLSYRGSYEQYF	TGTGCCAGCAGCGTAGGACTATCATACAGGGGTTCCTACGAGCAGTACTTC
18	.	TRBV18	TRBD1	TRBJ1-6	CASSPPTGAMEYNSPLHF	TGTGCCAGCTCACCACCTACAGGGGCGATGGAGTATAATTCACCCCTCCACTTT
15	.	TRBV9	.	TRBJ1-5	CASSAGDTPNQPQHF	TGTGCCAGCAGCGCTGGGGACACCCCCAATCAGCCCCAGCATTTT
14	.	TRBV5-4	.	TRBJ2-3	CASSFTGSTDTQYF	TGTGCCAGCAGCTTCACAGGGAGCACAGATACGCAGTATTTT
13	.	TRBV27	.	TRBJ1-1	CASSFRLGFEAFF	TGTGCCAGCAGTTTTCGACTCGGATTTGAAGCTTTCTTT
15	.	TRBV5-1	TRBD1	TRBJ2-5	CASSKGQGGGETQYF	TGCGCCAGCAGCAAGGGACAGGGAGGAGGAGAGACCCAGTACTTC
17	.	TRBV28	TRBD1	TRBJ1-1	CASSQTGTGAVNTEAFF	TGTGCCAGCAGTCAAACCGGGACAGGGGCGGTGAACACTGAAGCTTTCTTT
12	.	TRBV7-8	.	TRBJ1-5	CASSLSNQPQHF	TGTGCCAGCAGCTTAAGTAACCAGCCCCAGCATTTT
16	.	TRBV5-1	.	TRBJ2-7	CASSELVAVFSYEQYF	TGCGCCAGCAGCGAATTGGTGGCGGTCTTTTCCTACGAGCAGTACTTC
17	once	TRBV12-1	.	TRBJ1-6	CAGQDRAPAIYNSPLHF	TGTGCCGGACAGGACAGGGCCCCTGCCATTTATAATTCACCCCTCCACTTT
15	.	TRBV6-5	.	TRBJ2-5	CASSLRQFVPETQYF	TGTGCCAGCAGTCTAAGACAGTTTGTCCCGGAGACCCAGTACTTC
13	.	TRBV10-1	.	TRBJ1-1	CASRMAKNTEAFF	TGCGCCAGCAGGATGGCCAAGAACACTGAAGCTTTCTTT
14	.	TRBV2	TRBD1	TRBJ1-5	CASSGDREISPKHF	TGTGCCAGCAGTGGGGACAGGGAAATCAGCCCCAAGCATTTT
14	.	TRBV7-9	TRBD1	TRBJ1-3	CASSPGTAGNTIYF	TGTGCCAGCAGCCCCGGGACAGCTGGAAACACCATATATTTT
13	.	TRBV7-2	.	TRBJ2-7	CASTTPDSYEQYF	TGTGCCAGCACCACCCCGGACAGCTACGAGCAGTACTTC
12	few	TRBV4-2	TRBD1	TRBJ1-4	CASSQARGRAIF	TGTGCCAGCAGCCAAGCTAGGGGGCGAGCCATTTTT
15	.	TRBV5-5	.	TRBJ2-3	CASSWEDRRKDTQYF	TGTGCCAGCAGCTGGGAGGACAGACGTAAAGATACGCAGTATTTT
14	.	TRBV15	TRBD2	TRBJ2-7	CATSGEGRSYEQYF	TGTGCCACCAGCGGGGAGGGGCGGTCCTACGAGCAGTACTTC
16	.	TRBV25-1	.	TRBJ2-7	CASSVSPTSGAHEQYF	TGTGCCAGCAGTGTCTCGCCGACGTCAGGGGCCCACGAGCAGTACTTC
15	.	TRBV4-2	TRBD1	TRBJ2-7	CASSKDRDPSYEQYF	TGTGCCAGCAGCAAGGACAGGGACCCCTCCTACGAGCAGTACTTC
14	.	TRBV9	.	TRBJ1-6	CASSVQQDNSPLHF	TGTGCCAGCAGCGTCCAACAGGATAATTCACCCCTCCACTTT
14	.	TRBV2	.	TRBJ2-7	CASSPGTASYEQYF	TGTGCCAGCAGTCCTGGGACCGCTTCCTACGAGCAGTACTTC